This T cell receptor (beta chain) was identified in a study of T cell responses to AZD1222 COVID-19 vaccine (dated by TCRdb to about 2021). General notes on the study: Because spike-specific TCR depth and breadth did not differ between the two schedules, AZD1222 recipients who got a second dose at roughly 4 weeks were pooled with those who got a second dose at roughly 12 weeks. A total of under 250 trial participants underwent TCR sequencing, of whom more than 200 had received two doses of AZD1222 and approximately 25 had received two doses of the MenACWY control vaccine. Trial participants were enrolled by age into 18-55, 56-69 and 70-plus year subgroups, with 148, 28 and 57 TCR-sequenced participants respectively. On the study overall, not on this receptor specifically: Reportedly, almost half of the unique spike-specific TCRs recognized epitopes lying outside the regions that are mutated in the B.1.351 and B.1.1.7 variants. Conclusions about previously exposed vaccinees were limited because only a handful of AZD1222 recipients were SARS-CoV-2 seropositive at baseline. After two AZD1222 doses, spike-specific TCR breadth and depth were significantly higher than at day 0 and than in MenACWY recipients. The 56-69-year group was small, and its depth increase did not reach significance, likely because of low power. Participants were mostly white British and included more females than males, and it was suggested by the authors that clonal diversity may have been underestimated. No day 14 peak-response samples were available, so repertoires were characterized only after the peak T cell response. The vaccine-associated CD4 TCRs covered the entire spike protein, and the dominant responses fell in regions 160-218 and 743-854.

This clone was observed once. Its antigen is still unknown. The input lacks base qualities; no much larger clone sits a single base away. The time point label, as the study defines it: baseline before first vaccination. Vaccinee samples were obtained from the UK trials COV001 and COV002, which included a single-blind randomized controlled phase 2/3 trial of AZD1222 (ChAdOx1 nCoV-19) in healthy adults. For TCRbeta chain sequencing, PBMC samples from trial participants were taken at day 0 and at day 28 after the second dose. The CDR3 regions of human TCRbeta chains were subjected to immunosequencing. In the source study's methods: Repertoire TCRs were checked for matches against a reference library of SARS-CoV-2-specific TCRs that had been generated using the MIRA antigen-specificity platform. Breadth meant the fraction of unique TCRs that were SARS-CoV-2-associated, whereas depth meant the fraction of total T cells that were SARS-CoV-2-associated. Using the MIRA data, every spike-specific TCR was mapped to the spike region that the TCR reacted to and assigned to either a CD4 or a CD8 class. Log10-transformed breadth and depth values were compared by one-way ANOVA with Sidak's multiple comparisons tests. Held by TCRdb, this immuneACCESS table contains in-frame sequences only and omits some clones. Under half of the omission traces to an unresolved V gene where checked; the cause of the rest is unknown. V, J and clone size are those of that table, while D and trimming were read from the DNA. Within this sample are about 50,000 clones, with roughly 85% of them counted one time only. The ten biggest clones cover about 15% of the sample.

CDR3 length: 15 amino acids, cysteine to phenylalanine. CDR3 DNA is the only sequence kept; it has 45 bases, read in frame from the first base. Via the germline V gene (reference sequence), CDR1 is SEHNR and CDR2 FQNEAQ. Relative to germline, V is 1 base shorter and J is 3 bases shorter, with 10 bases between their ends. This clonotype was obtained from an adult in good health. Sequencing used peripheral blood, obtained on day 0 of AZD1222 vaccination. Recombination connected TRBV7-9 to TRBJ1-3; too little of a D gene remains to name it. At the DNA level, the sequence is TGTGCCAGCAGCTTAGGCTCGGGAAATGGAAACACCATATATTTT. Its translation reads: CASSLGSGNGNTIYF.